This TCR beta chain was captured in a study of CD8+ T cells in alopecia areata. The study's findings and limits: Clonality was higher in lesional than normal scalp, especially in alopecia totalis/universalis. Among patients, TCR sharing was less clear than in mice, a difference possibly due in part to HLA diversity in the patient population. Normal skin's resident alphabeta T cells are also sequenced in scalp samples.

Sorting of CD4+ and CD8+ T cells was performed on PBMCs. Trimming at V came to 7 bases and at J to 1 base, leaving 9 bases not matched to a gene. The germline V gene has CDR1 SNHLY and CDR2 FYNNEI. The CDR3 sequence is 15 residues long. This clone was detected a few times. Its cognate antigen is unknown. Reverse transcription of extracted RNA yielded cDNA, which provided the sequencing template. Data came from immunoSEQ multiplex PCR; TCRdb stores just in-frame clones and leaves some out. The repertoire holds about 120,000 clones, with about 61% as singletons. This TCR was sampled from a human donor in good health. The genes are TRBV2 and TRBJ2-5; TRBD2 matches 7 bases. The sequencing input was CD4+ T cells sorted from blood. CDR3 nucleotide sequence: TGTGCCAGCAATTGGCCTAGCGGTTCCCAAGAGACCCAGTACTTC. The encoded protein is CASNWPSGSQETQYF.